The 18 T cell receptor beta chains reported below all come from one sample, sequenced in a study of CXCR4 blockade with PD-1 therapy in pancreatic cancer. The assay was immunoSEQ multiplex PCR, and TCRdb's table has in-frame clones only and misses some. The data show 5,000 or so clones, about 44% seen once. The material sequenced was tumor tissue. Receptor source: a human donor with pancreatic ductal adenocarcinoma.

V is TRBV2 and J is TRBJ2-2, with D perhaps being TRBD1 or TRBD2 (5 bases each). Trimming took 7 bases from V and 0 from J, leaving 9 bases between them. There are 14 residues in the CDR3. Germline CDR1 and CDR2: SNHLY and FYNNEI. The CDR3 nucleotides read TGTGCCAGCAAAGGGACCACGAACACCGGGGAGCTGTTTTTT. Its translation: CASKGTTNTGELFF. Variable domain in full (rest from reference TRBV2 and TRBJ2-2): EPEVTQTPSHQVTQMGQEVILRCVPISNHLYFYWYRQILGQKVEFLVSFYNNEISEKSEIFDDQFSVERPDGSNFTLKIRSTKLEDSAMYFCASKGTTNTGELFFGEGSRLTVL.

This clone has a handful of counts. The chain employs TRBV12-5 and TRBJ1-1; D gene ambiguous. The CDR3 extends over 13 amino acids. V shed 2 bases and J shed 5 bases, with 9 bases lying between them. Per the germline V gene, CDR1 is LGHNT and CDR2 is FRNRAP. The CDR3 DNA reads as TGTGCTAGTGGTTTGTCACGCTTGACTGAAGCTTTCTTT. Residues: CASGLSRLTEAFF.

Here the CDR3 DNA reads TGTGCCAGCAGCTTAGTGGCTAGCGGGAGAGGGAATGAGCAGTTCTTC. Translating gives CASSLVASGRGNEQFF. The V call is TRBV11-3, the J call TRBJ2-1; TRBD2 matches at 10 bases. Trimming removed 1 base from V and 7 bases from J; junction bases left unmatched: 7. The CDR3 consists of 16 residues. CDR1 is SGHNT, CDR2 YENEEA, per germline.

J is TRBJ2-7 and V is TRBV19; TRBD2 matches at 12 bases. From germline, CDR1 is LNHDA and CDR2 SQIVND (reference sequence). The V segment lost 7 bases and the J segment 2 bases; nucleotides outside the gene matches: 3. The CDR3 spans 14 residues. The chain's CDR3 is CASTASGRAYEQYF. The CDR3 DNA reads as TGTGCCAGTACAGCTAGCGGGAGGGCCTACGAGCAGTACTTC.

V usage is TRBV11-3 and J usage is TRBJ1-6, with D possibly matching TRBD1 (5 bases). The CDR3 is 14 residues long. CDR1 and CDR2 (germline): SGHNT, YENEEA. With 5 bases removed from V and 3 bases from J, the gap between germline ends came to 8 bases. In DNA, the CDR3 is TGTGCCAGCAGCCCTGGGGGCTATAATTCACCCCTCCACTTT. It encodes CASSPGGYNSPLHF.

By share, this clone ranks as medium-sized (0.01 to 0.1%). The chain is built from TRBV11-3 and TRBJ1-2; TRBD1 matches 9 bases. Germline values: CDR1 SGHNT, CDR2 YENEEA. The CDR3 loop spans 17 amino acids. V dropped 5 bases and J dropped 7; count of bases not matched to a gene: 17. The CDR3 is CASSQASGTGTDGGYTF. As DNA, the CDR3 is TGTGCCAGCAGCCAAGCCAGTGGGACAGGGACGGACGGTGGCTACACCTTC. The full variable domain, completed using reference TRBV11-3 and TRBJ1-2, is EAGVVQSPRYKIIEKKQPVAFWCNPISGHNTLYWYLQNLGQGPELLIRYENEEAVDDSQLPKDRFSAERLKGVDSTLKIQPAELGDSAVYLCASSQASGTGTDGGYTFGSGTRLTVV.

This clone was detected only a few times. This sequence joins TRBV5-1 and TRBJ1-1; 12 bases are a match to TRBD1. Per germline, CDR1 SGHRS and CDR2 YFSETQ. The CDR3 contains 17 residues. The trim removed 0 bases at V and 1 base at J, leaving 4 bases unmatched. CDR3 loop: CASSLGGTGGANTEAFF. As DNA, the CDR3 is TGCGCCAGCAGCTTGGGTGGGACAGGGGGCGCGAACACTGAAGCTTTCTTT.

This sequence joins TRBV29-1 and TRBJ2-7, with a possible D match to TRBD2 (5 bases). Germline V gene data show CDR1 as SQVTM and CDR2 as ANQGSEA. This CDR3 is built from 13 residues. The V gene lost 7 bases and the J gene lost 3 bases, with 16 bases spanning the gap. The CDR3 protein is CSAVGPGNYEQYF. The CDR3 DNA reads TGCAGCGCTGTGGGTCCGGGGAACTACGAGCAGTACTTC.

This clone is labeled medium-sized (0.01 to 0.1%). V and J are TRBV6-8 and TRBJ1-1, with a possible D match to TRBD1 (5 bases). Trimming took 11 bases from V and 0 from J, leaving 10 bases between them. Germline V gene lookup returns CDR1 MNHGY and CDR2 SAAAGT. The CDR3 is made up of 12 amino acids. CDR3 sequence reads: CAGRGMNTEAFF. CDR3 nucleotides: TGTGCCGGTAGGGGTATGAACACTGAAGCTTTCTTT.

This clone was seen only a few times. The J gene is TRBJ1-1, the V gene TRBV9; 7 bases line up with TRBD1. V lost 4 bases to trimming and J lost 0 bases; unmatched junction nucleotides: 9. The CDR3 runs 16 residues. Germline V gene lookup returns CDR1 SGDLS and CDR2 YYNGEE. The CDR3 loop reads CASSTTGSSLNTEAFF. CDR3 bases: TGTGCCAGCAGCACGACAGGGAGCAGTCTGAACACTGAAGCTTTCTTT.

The chain carries TRBV28 and TRBJ2-1, with D perhaps assigned TRBD1 or TRBD2 (5 bases each). V shed 7 bases and J shed 2 bases, with 15 bases lying between them. The V gene's germline CDR1 is MDHEN and CDR2 SYDVKM. The CDR3 is 15 amino acids. The CDR3 spells CASKPRDVTYNEQFF. In DNA, the CDR3 is TGTGCCAGCAAGCCCCGGGACGTCACCTACAATGAGCAGTTCTTC.

This chain joins TRBV30 and TRBJ1-2, with D perhaps matching TRBD1 (6 bases). V shed 2 bases and J shed 3 bases, with 7 bases lying between them. CDR1 and CDR2 (germline): GTSNPN, SVGIG (reference sequence). The CDR3 spans 12 residues. The DNA of the CDR3 is TGTGCCTGGAGTACAGGGCACTATGGCTACACCTTC. This gives the protein CAWSTGHYGYTF.

The chain recombines TRBV19 with TRBJ2-7, with 10 bases lining up with TRBD1. Germline assignment: CDR1 LNHDA and CDR2 SQIVND (reference sequence). The ends lost 9 bases at V and 6 bases at J; junction bases unmatched: 5. The CDR3 runs to 12 residues. The CDR3 here is CARGQGTPEQYF. The DNA for the CDR3 is TGTGCCAGGGGACAGGGGACCCCCGAGCAGTACTTC. Drawing the rest from reference TRBV19 and TRBJ2-7, the complete variable domain is DGGITQSPKYLFRKEGQNVTLSCEQNLNHDAMYWYRQDPGQGLRLIYYSQIVNDFQKGDIAEGYSVSREKKESFPLTVTSAQKNPTAFYLCARGQGTPEQYFGPGTRLTVT.

This chain uses TRBV18 with TRBJ1-1; 11 bases agree with TRBD1. The V segment lost 5 bases and the J segment 13 bases; nucleotides outside the gene matches: 15. This CDR3 is built from 15 residues. The germline gives CDR1 KGHSH, CDR2 LQKENI. The CDR3 is CASSTGQGAQGLVFF. CDR3 nucleotides: TGTGCCAGCTCAACTGGACAGGGGGCGCAGGGTTTAGTTTTCTTT. The entire variable domain, with the rest obtained from reference TRBV18 and TRBJ1-1, is as follows: NAGVMQNPRHLVRRRGQEARLRCSPMKGHSHVYWYRQLPEEGLKFMVYLQKENIIDESGMPKERFSAEFPKEGPSILRIQQVVRGDSAAYFCASSTGQGAQGLVFFGQGTRLTVV.

The chain uses TRBV15 and TRBJ2-1; D is perhaps TRBD1 or TRBD2 (7 bases each). Trimming stripped 1 base from V and 8 bases from J, with 18 bases between. The CDR3 loop spans 16 amino acids. Germline V lookup: CDR1 LNHNV, CDR2 YYDKDF (reference sequence). The CDR3 sequence: CATSRGPPGGVDEQFF. The CDR3 DNA follows: TGTGCCACCAGCAGAGGCCCCCCAGGGGGGGTCGATGAGCAGTTCTTC.

V usage is TRBV6-8 and J usage is TRBJ1-1; the match to TRBD1 covers 9 bases. Germline V gene lookup returns CDR1 MNHGY and CDR2 SAAAGT. This CDR3 has 15 residues. V shed 5 bases and J 0 bases; nucleotides not matched to a gene: 4. The CDR3, as DNA: TGTGCCAGCAGTAAGGACAGGGGAATGAACACTGAAGCTTTCTTT. It is translated as CASSKDRGMNTEAFF.

This chain links TRBV28 with TRBJ2-3; TRBD2 aligns across 7 bases. Trimming took 5 bases from V and 2 from J; bases not matched to a gene: 10. CDR3 size: 16 residues. CDR1 is MDHEN and CDR2 is SYDVKM in the germline V gene. The CDR3 loop is CASSLGASGDTDTQYF. CDR3 DNA sequence: TGTGCCAGCAGTCTAGGTGCCAGCGGGGACACAGATACGCAGTATTTT.

V and J are TRBV14 and TRBJ1-3, with a tentative D call TRBD1 (5 bases). Deletions cut 1 base from V and 0 bases from J, with 10 bases between. This CDR3 spans 16 amino acids. The germline CDR1 and CDR2 sequences are SGHDN and FVKESK. The CDR3 DNA follows: TGTGCCAGCAGCCAAGTACGCAGGGACTCTGGAAACACCATATATTTT. This sequence encodes CASSQVRRDSGNTIYF.